A selection of T cell receptor beta chains follows, all from one sample in a study of CD8 T cells in ankylosing spondylitis. TCRdb reanalysed the 5' RACE reads using MiXCR and keeps one entry per CDR3 protein. The repertoire has about 840,000 distinct CDR3 sequences, roughly 10% of them found once; the top ten carry more than 0.5%. The specimen sequenced was blood, either unsorted or a sorted T cell fraction (not recorded which). These receptors all stem from a male donor with ankylosing spondylitis. The CDR3 runs from the conserved cysteine through the conserved F or W. The D gene is left open where the match is weak. Clone sizes are given selectively: once, few, many, or a class where the clone is expanded.

j_gene: TRBJ1-5
d_gene: NA
abundance: NA
len: 14
v_gene: TRBV30
CDR3nt: TGTGCCTGGAGTGCTCTTTCCCTGGATCAGCCCCAGCATTTT
CDR3aa: CAWSALSLDQPQHF

j_gene: TRBJ2-3
d_gene: TRBD1
abundance: few
len: 15
v_gene: TRBV28
CDR3nt: TGTGCCAGCAGCTACAGGGGTCGGGTCACAGATACGCAGTATTTT
CDR3aa: CASSYRGRVTDTQYF

j_gene: TRBJ2-3
d_gene: TRBD1
abundance: NA
len: 15
v_gene: TRBV7-9
CDR3nt: TGTGCCAGCAGCTTAACAGGGGTGGACGCAGATACGCAGTATTTT
CDR3aa: CASSLTGVDADTQYF

j_gene: TRBJ2-7
d_gene: NA
abundance: NA
len: 12
v_gene: TRBV28
CDR3nt: TGTGCCAGCAGTGAATATGGACTCGAGCAGTACTTC
CDR3aa: CASSEYGLEQYF

j_gene: TRBJ2-7
d_gene: TRBD1
abundance: NA
len: 15
v_gene: TRBV10-3
CDR3nt: TGTGCCATCAGTGAAAGGGACAGGGCTGCCTACGAGCAGTACTTC
CDR3aa: CAISERDRAAYEQYF

j_gene: TRBJ1-4
d_gene: NA
abundance: NA
len: 12
v_gene: TRBV6-1
CDR3nt: TGTGCCAGCACCGCAAACAGTGAAAAACTGTTTTTT
CDR3aa: CASTANSEKLFF

j_gene: TRBJ2-7
d_gene: NA
abundance: NA
len: 14
v_gene: TRBV4-3
CDR3nt: TGCGCCAGCAGCCAAGCAGTTGTCAGCTACGAGCAGTACTTC
CDR3aa: CASSQAVVSYEQYF

j_gene: TRBJ1-1
d_gene: NA
abundance: many
len: 12
v_gene: TRBV20-1
CDR3nt: TGCAGTGCTCAGACAGAGTACACTGAAGCTTTCTTT
CDR3aa: CSAQTEYTEAFF

j_gene: TRBJ1-3
d_gene: NA
abundance: few
len: 15
v_gene: TRBV9
CDR3nt: TGTGCCAGCAGCGTCGACGTATACTCTGGAAACACCATATATTTT
CDR3aa: CASSVDVYSGNTIYF

j_gene: TRBJ1-2
d_gene: NA
abundance: few
len: 14
v_gene: TRBV24-1
CDR3nt: TGTGCCACCAGTGAAGCTCCGAAGAACTATGGCTACACCTTC
CDR3aa: CATSEAPKNYGYTF

j_gene: TRBJ1-1
d_gene: NA
abundance: NA
len: 13
v_gene: TRBV27
CDR3nt: TGTGCCAGCAATCGCGGGGGGGGCCCTGAAGCTTTCTTT
CDR3aa: CASNRGGGPEAFF

j_gene: TRBJ2-5
d_gene: TRBD2
abundance: few
len: 16
v_gene: TRBV20-1
CDR3nt: TGCAGTGCTAACCCCCGACTAGCGGGCCACCAAGAGACCCAGTACTTC
CDR3aa: CSANPRLAGHQETQYF

j_gene: TRBJ1-2
d_gene: NA
abundance: NA
len: 13
v_gene: TRBV28
CDR3nt: TGTGCCAGCAGTCGTGACCGACCCTATGGCTACACCTTC
CDR3aa: CASSRDRPYGYTF

j_gene: TRBJ2-3
d_gene: TRBD1
abundance: once
len: 18
v_gene: TRBV5-1
CDR3nt: TGCGCCAGCAGCCCAGGACAGGTATACGAATTAAGCACAGATACGCAGTATTTT
CDR3aa: CASSPGQVYELSTDTQYF

j_gene: TRBJ2-7
d_gene: TRBD1
abundance: NA
len: 14
v_gene: TRBV29-1
CDR3nt: TGCAGCGTCATGAGAGCTCCAGGGGGCTACGAGCAGTACTTC
CDR3aa: CSVMRAPGGYEQYF

j_gene: TRBJ1-1
d_gene: NA
abundance: few
len: 15
v_gene: TRBV20-1
CDR3nt: TGCAGTGCTAGAGCTCGGGGGACCCTGAACACTGAAGCTTTCTTT
CDR3aa: CSARARGTLNTEAFF

j_gene: TRBJ1-1
d_gene: NA
abundance: few
len: 15
v_gene: TRBV7-6
CDR3nt: TGTGCCAGCAGCTTAGGCGGGACGGACATGAGGGAAGCTTTCTTT
CDR3aa: CASSLGGTDMREAFF

j_gene: TRBJ2-7
d_gene: NA
abundance: many
len: 13
v_gene: TRBV4-2
CDR3nt: TGTGCCAGCAGCCAAGACCGCTCCTACGAGCAGTACTTC
CDR3aa: CASSQDRSYEQYF

j_gene: TRBJ2-1
d_gene: NA
abundance: NA
len: 16
v_gene: TRBV5-5
CDR3nt: TGTGCCAGCAGGTTTGGTCTCGAGGGTGCCTACAATGAGCAGTTCTTC
CDR3aa: CASRFGLEGAYNEQFF

j_gene: TRBJ1-3
d_gene: NA
abundance: NA
len: 18
v_gene: TRBV12-3/TRBV12-4
CDR3nt: TGTGCCAGCAGTTTACGGGGTTACGGGGCCCTCTCTGGAAACACCATATATTTT
CDR3aa: CASSLRGYGALSGNTIYF